The T cell receptor (beta chain) described here comes from a study of T cells after yellow fever vaccination. Using its own MiXCR run on the 5' RACE reads, TCRdb lists one record per CDR3 protein. Of approximately 150,000 distinct CDR3 sequences listed, 6.5% to 8.5% are singletons. This clonotype has only one observation. The receptor was derived from a man younger than 40 who received the YFV17D yellow fever vaccine. Sequenced here: CD4+ T cells sorted from PBMCs, sampled 5 days after the yellow fever booster vaccination.

CDR3 nucleotide sequence: TGTGCCAGCAGTGAGGGGGTGGATCAGCCCCAGCATTTT. It translates to CASSEGVDQPQHF. The chain couples TRBV6-1 to TRBJ1-5; D possibly corresponds to TRBD1 (5 bases). Germline V gene sequence: CDR1 MNHNS, CDR2 SASEGT. V shed 3 bases and J shed 5 bases, with 8 bases lying between them. CDR3 size: 13 residues.